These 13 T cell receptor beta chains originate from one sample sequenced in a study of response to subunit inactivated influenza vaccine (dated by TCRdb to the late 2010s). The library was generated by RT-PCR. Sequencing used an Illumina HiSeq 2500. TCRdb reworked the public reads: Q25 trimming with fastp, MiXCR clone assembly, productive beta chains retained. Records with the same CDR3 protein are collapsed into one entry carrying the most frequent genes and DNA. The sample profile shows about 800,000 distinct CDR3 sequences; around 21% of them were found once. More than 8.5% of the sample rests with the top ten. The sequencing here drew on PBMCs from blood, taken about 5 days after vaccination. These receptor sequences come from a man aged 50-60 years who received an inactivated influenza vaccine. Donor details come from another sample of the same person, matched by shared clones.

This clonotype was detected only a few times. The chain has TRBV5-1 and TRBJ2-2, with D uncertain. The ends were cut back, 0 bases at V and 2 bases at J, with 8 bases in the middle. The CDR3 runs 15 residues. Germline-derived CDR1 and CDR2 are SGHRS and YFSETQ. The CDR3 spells CASSLAHRNTGELFF. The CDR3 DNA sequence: TGCGCCAGCAGCTTGGCGCATCGTAACACCGGGGAGCTGTTTTTT.

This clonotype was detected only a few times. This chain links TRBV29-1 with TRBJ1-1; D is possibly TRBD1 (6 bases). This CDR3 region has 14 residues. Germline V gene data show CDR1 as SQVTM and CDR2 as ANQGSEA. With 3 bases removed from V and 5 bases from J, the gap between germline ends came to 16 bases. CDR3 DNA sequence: TGCAGCGTTGATAAAGCAACAACAGGGACTGAAGCTTTCTTT. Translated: CSVDKATTGTEAFF.

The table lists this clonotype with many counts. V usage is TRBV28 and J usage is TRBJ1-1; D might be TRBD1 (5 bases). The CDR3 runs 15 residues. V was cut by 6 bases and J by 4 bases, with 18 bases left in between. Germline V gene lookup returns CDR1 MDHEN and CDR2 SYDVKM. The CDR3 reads CASSQHGTAGTEAFF. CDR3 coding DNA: TGTGCCAGCAGCCAGCATGGGACGGCGGGCACTGAAGCTTTCTTT.

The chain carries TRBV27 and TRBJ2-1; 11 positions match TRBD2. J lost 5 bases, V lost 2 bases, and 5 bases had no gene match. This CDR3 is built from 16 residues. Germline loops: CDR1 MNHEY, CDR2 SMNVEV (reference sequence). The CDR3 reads CASSLIPSGRNNEQFF. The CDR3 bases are TGTGCCAGCAGTTTAATCCCTAGCGGGAGGAACAATGAGCAGTTCTTC.

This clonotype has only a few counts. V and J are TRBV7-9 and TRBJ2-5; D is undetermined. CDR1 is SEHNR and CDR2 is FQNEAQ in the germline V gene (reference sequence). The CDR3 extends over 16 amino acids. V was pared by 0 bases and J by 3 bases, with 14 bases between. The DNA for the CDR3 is TGTGCCAGCAGCTTAGCCCGGCGGCTTGTTAAAGAGACCCAGTACTTC. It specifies CASSLARRLVKETQYF.

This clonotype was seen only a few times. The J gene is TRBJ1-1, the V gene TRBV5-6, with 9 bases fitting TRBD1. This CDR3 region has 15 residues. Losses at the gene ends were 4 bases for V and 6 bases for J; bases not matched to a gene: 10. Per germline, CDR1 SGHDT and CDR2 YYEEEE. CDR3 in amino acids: CASSGKDRGYAEAFF. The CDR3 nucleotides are TGTGCCAGCAGCGGAAAAGACAGGGGGTACGCTGAAGCTTTCTTT.

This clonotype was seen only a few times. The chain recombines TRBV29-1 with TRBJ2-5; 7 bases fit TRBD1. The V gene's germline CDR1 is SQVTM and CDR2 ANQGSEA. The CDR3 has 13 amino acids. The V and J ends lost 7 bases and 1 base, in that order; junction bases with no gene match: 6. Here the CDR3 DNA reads TGCAGCGGTAGACAGGGCTTCCAAGAGACCCAGTACTTC. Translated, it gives CSGRQGFQETQYF.

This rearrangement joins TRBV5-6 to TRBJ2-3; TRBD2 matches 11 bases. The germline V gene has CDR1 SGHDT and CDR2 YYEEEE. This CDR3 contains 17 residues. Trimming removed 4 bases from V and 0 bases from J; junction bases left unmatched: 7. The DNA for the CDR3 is TGTGCCAGCAGCGGAGGACTAGCGGGCACCAGCACAGATACGCAGTATTTT. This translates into CASSGGLAGTSTDTQYF.

CDR3 sequence: CATSRANSPLHF. CDR3 coding DNA: TGTGCCACCAGCAGAGCCAATTCACCCCTCCACTTT. V gene TRBV15 combines with J gene TRBJ1-6, with unresolved D. This CDR3 region has 12 residues. CDR1 and CDR2 from the germline V gene are LNHNV and YYDKDF (reference sequence). Trimming left V 1 base short and J 7 bases short, with 2 bases between.

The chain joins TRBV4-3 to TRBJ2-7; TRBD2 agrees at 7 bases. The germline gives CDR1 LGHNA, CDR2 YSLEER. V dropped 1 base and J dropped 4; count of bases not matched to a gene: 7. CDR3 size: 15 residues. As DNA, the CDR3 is TGCGCCAGCAGCCAAGTTTACGGGGGGACTTACGAGCAGTACTTC. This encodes CASSQVYGGTYEQYF.

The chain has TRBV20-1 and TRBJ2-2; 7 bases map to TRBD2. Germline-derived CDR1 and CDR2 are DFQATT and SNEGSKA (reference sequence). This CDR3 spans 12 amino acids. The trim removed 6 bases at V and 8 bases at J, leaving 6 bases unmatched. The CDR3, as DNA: TGCAGTGCACTCCAGGGAGGGGGGGAGCTGTTTTTT. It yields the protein CSALQGGGELFF.

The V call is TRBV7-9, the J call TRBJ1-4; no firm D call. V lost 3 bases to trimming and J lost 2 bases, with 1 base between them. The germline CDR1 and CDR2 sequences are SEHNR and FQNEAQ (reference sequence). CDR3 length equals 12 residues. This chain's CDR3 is CASSFTNEKLFF. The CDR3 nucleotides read TGTGCCAGCAGCTTTACTAATGAAAAACTGTTTTTT.

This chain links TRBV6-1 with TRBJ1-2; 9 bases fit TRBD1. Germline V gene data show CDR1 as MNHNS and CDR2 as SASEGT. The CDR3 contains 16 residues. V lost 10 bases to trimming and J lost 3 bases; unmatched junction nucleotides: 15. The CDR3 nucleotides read TGTGCCACCACGGCGGCAAAGGGACAGGGTTACTATGGCTACACCTTC. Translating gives CATTAAKGQGYYGYTF.